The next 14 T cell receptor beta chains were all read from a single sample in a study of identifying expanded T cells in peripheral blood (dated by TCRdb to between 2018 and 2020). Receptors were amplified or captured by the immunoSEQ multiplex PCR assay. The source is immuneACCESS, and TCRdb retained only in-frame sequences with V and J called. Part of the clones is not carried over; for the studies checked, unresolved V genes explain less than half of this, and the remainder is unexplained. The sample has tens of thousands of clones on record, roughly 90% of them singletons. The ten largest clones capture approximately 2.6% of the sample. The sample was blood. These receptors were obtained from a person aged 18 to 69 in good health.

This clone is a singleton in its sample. DNA for the CDR3: TGTGCCAGCAGCCAAGGGGTTGGGGATAAGCAGTACTTC. Protein product: CASSQGVGDKQYF. V is TRBV11-2 and J is TRBJ2-7, with D possibly being TRBD1 (5 bases). The CDR3 loop spans 13 amino acids. Germline V gene lookup returns CDR1 SGHAT and CDR2 FQNNGV. V was cut by 5 bases and J by 8 bases, with 16 bases left in between. Full variable domain (outside the CDR3, taken from reference TRBV11-2 and TRBJ2-7): EAGVAQSPRYKIIEKRQSVAFWCNPISGHATLYWYQQILGQGPKLLIQFQNNGVVDDSQLPKDRFSAERLKGVDSTLKIQPAKLEDSAVYLCASSQGVGDKQYFGPGTRLTVT.

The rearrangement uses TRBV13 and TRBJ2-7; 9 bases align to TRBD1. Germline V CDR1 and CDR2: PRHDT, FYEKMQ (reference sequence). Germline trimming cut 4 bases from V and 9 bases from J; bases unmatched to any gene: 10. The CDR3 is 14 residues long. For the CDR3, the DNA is TGTGCCAGCAGCTCGTCCCGGGACAGGGTCGGGCAGTACTTC. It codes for CASSSSRDRVGQYF.

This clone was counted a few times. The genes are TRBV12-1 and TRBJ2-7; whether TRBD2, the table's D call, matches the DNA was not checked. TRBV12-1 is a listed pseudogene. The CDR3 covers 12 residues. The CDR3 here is CASSFKSNEQYF. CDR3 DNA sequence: TGTGCCAGCAGCTTTAAATCTAACGAGCAGTACTTC.

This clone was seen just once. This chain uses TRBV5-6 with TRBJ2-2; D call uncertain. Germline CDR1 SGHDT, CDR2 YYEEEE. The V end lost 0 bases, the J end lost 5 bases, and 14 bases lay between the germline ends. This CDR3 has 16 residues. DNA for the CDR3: TGTGCCAGCAGCTTGGGGTGGGCCCAAGGGACCGGGGAGCTGTTTTTT. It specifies CASSLGWAQGTGELFF.

CDR3 nucleotide sequence: TGCGCCAGCAGCTTGGGACTAGCGGCCTTCACAGATACGCAGTATTTT. Its protein is CASSLGLAAFTDTQYF. The rearrangement uses TRBV5-1 and TRBJ2-3; 9 bases fit TRBD2. Germline-derived CDR1 and CDR2 are SGHRS and YFSETQ. V shed 0 bases, J shed 2 bases, and the junction held 4 bases outside the gene matches. This CDR3 has 16 residues.

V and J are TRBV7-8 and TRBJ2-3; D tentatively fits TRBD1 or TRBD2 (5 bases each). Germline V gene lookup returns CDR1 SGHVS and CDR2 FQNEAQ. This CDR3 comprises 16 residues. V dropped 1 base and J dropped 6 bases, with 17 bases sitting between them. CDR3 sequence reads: CASSLVGPSFMDTQYF. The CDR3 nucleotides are TGTGCCAGCAGCTTAGTGGGACCGTCGTTTATGGATACGCAGTATTTT.

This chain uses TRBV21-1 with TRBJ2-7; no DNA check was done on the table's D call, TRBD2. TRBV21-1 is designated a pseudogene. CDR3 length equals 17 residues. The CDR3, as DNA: TGTGCCAGCAGCAAAGTAGAGGAGCGGGACATGGTCTACGAGCAGTACTTC. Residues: CASSKVEERDMVYEQYF.

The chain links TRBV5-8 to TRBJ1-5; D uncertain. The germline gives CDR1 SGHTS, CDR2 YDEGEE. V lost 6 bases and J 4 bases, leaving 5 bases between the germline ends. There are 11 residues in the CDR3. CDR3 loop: CASTTNQPQHF. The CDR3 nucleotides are TGTGCCAGCACCACGAATCAGCCCCAGCATTTT.

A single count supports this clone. CDR3 sequence reads: CASGFSGNTEAFF. CDR3 bases: TGTGCTAGTGGTTTTAGTGGTAACACTGAAGCTTTCTTT. This sequence joins TRBV12-5 and TRBJ1-1, with unresolved D. V lost 3 bases and J lost 2, with 7 bases in between. Germline values: CDR1 LGHNT, CDR2 FRNRAP. CDR3 length: 13 amino acids.

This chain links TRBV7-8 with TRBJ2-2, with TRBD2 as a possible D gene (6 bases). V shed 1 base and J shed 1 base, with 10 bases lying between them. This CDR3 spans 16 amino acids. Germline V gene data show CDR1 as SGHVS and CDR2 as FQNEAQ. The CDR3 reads CASSLGVGGNTGELFF. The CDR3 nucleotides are TGTGCCAGCAGCTTAGGGGTGGGAGGGAACACCGGGGAGCTGTTTTTT.

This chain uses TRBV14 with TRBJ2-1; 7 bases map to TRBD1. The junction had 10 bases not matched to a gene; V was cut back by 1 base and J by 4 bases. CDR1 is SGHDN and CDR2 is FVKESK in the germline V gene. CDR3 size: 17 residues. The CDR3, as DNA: TGTGCCAGCAGCCAAGGGGGAGCCGGGACAGTATACAATGAGCAGTTCTTC. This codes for CASSQGGAGTVYNEQFF.

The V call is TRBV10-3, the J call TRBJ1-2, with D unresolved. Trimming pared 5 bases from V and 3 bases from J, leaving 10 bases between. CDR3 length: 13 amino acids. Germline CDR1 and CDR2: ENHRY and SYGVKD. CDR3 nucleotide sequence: TGTGCCATCAGTCTTTCGGACCACTATGGCTACACCTTC. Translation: CAISLSDHYGYTF.

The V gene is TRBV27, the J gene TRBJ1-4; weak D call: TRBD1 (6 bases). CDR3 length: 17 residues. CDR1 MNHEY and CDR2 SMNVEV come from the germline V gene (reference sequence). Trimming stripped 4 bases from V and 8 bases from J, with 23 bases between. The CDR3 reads CASSSLSQGYKNEKLFF. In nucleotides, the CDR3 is TGTGCCAGCAGTTCCCTATCACAGGGATACAAGAACGAAAAACTGTTTTTT.

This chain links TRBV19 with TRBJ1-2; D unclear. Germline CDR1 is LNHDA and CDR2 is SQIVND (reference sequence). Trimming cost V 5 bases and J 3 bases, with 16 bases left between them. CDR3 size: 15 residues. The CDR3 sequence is CASSLQARDDYGYTF. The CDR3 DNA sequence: TGTGCCAGTAGTCTCCAGGCCCGGGATGACTATGGCTACACCTTC.